Below are 32 T cell receptor beta chains sequenced from a single sample in a study of cytomegalovirus exposure and HLA in healthy donors. PCR primers comprised 60 Vbeta and 13 Jbeta primers. Generated by immunoSEQ multiplex PCR, the TCRdb table keeps only in-frame clones and is missing some. The table has about 96,000 clones, approximately 72% seen once. Input material: PBMCs. These receptor sequences come from a woman aged 70-85 years in good health and CMV-seropositive.

This chain joins TRBV27 and TRBJ1-4, with TRBD1 matching 9 bases. V lost 6 bases, J lost 3 bases, and 14 bases stayed unmatched. The CDR3 extends over 18 amino acids. CDR1 MNHEY and CDR2 SMNVEV come from the germline V gene (reference sequence). CDR3 nucleotide sequence: TGTGCCAGCAGGGGAGGGACAGGGCCCGGGGGAGCTAATGAAAAACTGTTTTTT. It encodes CASRGGTGPGGANEKLFF.

The rearrangement links TRBV27 to TRBJ2-1, with TRBD2 matching 7 bases. After removal of 6 bases from V and 6 bases from J, the junction contained 11 bases not matched to a gene. This CDR3 is built from 15 residues. CDR1 and CDR2 from the germline V gene are MNHEY and SMNVEV (reference sequence). The DNA of the CDR3 is TGTGCCAGCAGCAGACCGGGGGGATTAGGCAATGAGCAGTTCTTC. This translates into CASSRPGGLGNEQFF.

This sequence joins TRBV6-6 and TRBJ2-7; D perhaps matches TRBD2 (6 bases). The CDR3 spans 16 residues. Per the germline V gene, CDR1 is MNHNY and CDR2 is SVGAGI (reference sequence). The V end lost 0 bases, the J end lost 2 bases, and 14 bases lay between the germline ends. The CDR3 coding sequence is TGTGCCAGCAGTTACTCTGGCGGGATGCCGACCTACGAGCAGTACTTC. Translation: CASSYSGGMPTYEQYF.

The rearrangement links TRBV6-5 to TRBJ1-2; unclear D gene. The CDR3 spans 14 residues. Per germline, CDR1 MNHEY and CDR2 SVGAGI. Trimming removed 0 bases from V and 8 bases from J, with 13 bases in between. CDR3 nucleotide sequence: TGTGCCAGCAGTTACTCGACGCGGGTGGGGGGCTACACCTTC. Translation gives CASSYSTRVGGYTF.

This clone was seen a few times. The J gene is TRBJ2-5, the V gene TRBV19; possibly TRBD2 for D (6 bases). Per germline, CDR1 LNHDA and CDR2 SQIVND (reference sequence). This CDR3 spans 15 amino acids. With 6 bases removed from V and 4 bases from J, the gap between germline ends came to 18 bases. The CDR3 region is CASSLGLMEGETQYF. The CDR3 bases are TGTGCCAGTAGCCTCGGACTAATGGAGGGAGAGACCCAGTACTTC.

This chain links TRBV19 with TRBJ1-5, with TRBD1 as a possible D gene (5 bases). There are 13 residues in the CDR3. Trimming removed 6 bases from V and 0 bases from J, with 6 bases in between. CDR1 is LNHDA, CDR2 SQIVND, per germline (reference sequence). In DNA, the CDR3 is TGTGCCAGTAGCAGGGATAGCAATCAGCCCCAGCATTTT. It specifies CASSRDSNQPQHF.

The genes are TRBV6-4 and TRBJ1-2, with TRBD1 matching over 12 bases. The ends lost 6 bases at V and 4 bases at J; junction bases unmatched: 9. Germline-derived CDR1 and CDR2 are MRHNA and SNTAGT. The CDR3 totals 16 residues. Written as DNA, the CDR3 is TGTGCCAGCAGCGCCGGGACAGGGGGCTTCGGCTATGGCTACACCTTC. Amino acids: CASSAGTGGFGYGYTF.

The V and J genes are TRBV5-5 and TRBJ2-3; TRBD2 agrees at 7 bases. The junction had 9 bases not matched to a gene; V was cut back by 4 bases and J by 10 bases. This CDR3 spans 13 amino acids. The germline CDR1 and CDR2 sequences are SGHKS and YYEKEE (reference sequence). This CDR3 reads CASSPDGGVPQYF. Here the CDR3 DNA reads TGTGCCAGCAGCCCGGATGGGGGGGTACCGCAGTATTTT.

This chain uses TRBV5-1 with TRBJ2-7; D is perhaps TRBD1 (6 bases). The CDR3 loop spans 15 amino acids. The germline gives CDR1 SGHRS, CDR2 YFSETQ. Between the trimmed V and J ends, which lost 1 base and 0 bases, there was a span of 11 bases. The DNA for the CDR3 is TGCGCCAGCAGCTTGTGGCAGGGGAGCTCCTACGAGCAGTACTTC. It codes for CASSLWQGSSYEQYF.

This sequence joins TRBV28 and TRBJ2-7; 7 bases are shared with TRBD2. Germline assignment: CDR1 MDHEN and CDR2 SYDVKM. The CDR3 spans 13 residues. V gave up 6 bases and J gave up 3 bases; unmatched junction bases: 5. CDR3 DNA: TGTGCCAGCAGAAACGGACTAGTCTACGAGCAGTACTTC. As protein: CASRNGLVYEQYF.

The CDR3, as DNA: TGTGCCAGCAGCCGGACAGGGGGACAACCCCTCCACTTT. Residues: CASSRTGGQPLHF. The chain joins TRBV9 to TRBJ1-6, with 10 bases lining up with TRBD1. Trimming cost V 4 bases and J 12 bases; bases outside gene matches: 4. Germline-derived CDR1 and CDR2 are SGDLS and YYNGEE. The CDR3 length is 13 residues.

In DNA, the CDR3 is TGTGCCAGCAGCTTGGATAGGGGCCAAGAGACCCAGTACTTC. Protein sequence: CASSLDRGQETQYF. This chain links TRBV5-6 with TRBJ2-5, with a tentative D call TRBD1 (5 bases). Trimming took 0 bases from V and 1 from J, leaving 7 bases between them. Germline loops: CDR1 SGHDT, CDR2 YYEEEE. The length of the CDR3 is 14 residues. Drawing the rest from reference TRBV5-6 and TRBJ2-5, the complete variable domain is DAGVTQSPTHLIKTRGQQVTLRCSPKSGHDTVSWYQQALGQGPQFIFQYYEEEERQRGNFPDRFSGHQFPNYSSELNVNALLLGDSALYLCASSLDRGQETQYFGPGTRLLVL.

The chain has TRBV7-2 and TRBJ2-7; 9 positions match TRBD1. V gave up 0 bases and J gave up 4 bases; unmatched junction bases: 7. Germline V lookup: CDR1 SGHTA, CDR2 FQGNSA. The length of the CDR3 is 16 residues. The CDR3 nucleotides read TGTGCCAGCAGCTTAGCCTCCGGGACAGGGTTTTACGAGCAGTACTTC. Residues: CASSLASGTGFYEQYF.

This clone was recorded once. The rearrangement uses TRBV6-1 and TRBJ1-5; D is unclear. Germline V gene sequence: CDR1 MNHNS, CDR2 SASEGT. The V and J ends lost 3 bases and 11 bases respectively, with 11 bases between them. The CDR3 extends over 12 amino acids. CDR3 nucleotides: TGTGCCAGCAGTGAGAGTAACCTGGCCCAGCATTTT. The encoded protein is CASSESNLAQHF.

This chain uses TRBV27 with TRBJ2-1; 12 bases fit TRBD1. J was trimmed by 2 bases and V by 5 bases; bases with no gene match: 4. Germline V gives CDR1 MNHEY, CDR2 SMNVEV (reference sequence). The CDR3 is 16 residues long. The CDR3 spells CASSPGTGGAYNEQFF. CDR3 coding DNA: TGTGCCAGCAGTCCCGGGACAGGGGGCGCCTACAATGAGCAGTTCTTC.

The chain has TRBV2 and TRBJ1-5, with TRBD1 matching 8 bases. Germline values: CDR1 SNHLY, CDR2 FYNNEI. J was trimmed by 7 bases and V by 7 bases; bases with no gene match: 12. This CDR3 has 15 residues. CDR3 in amino acids: CASMWNTGGGQPQHF. CDR3 in DNA: TGTGCCAGCATGTGGAATACAGGGGGAGGCCAGCCCCAGCATTTT.

The DNA for the CDR3 is TGTGCCAGCAGCTTAGTAGTGGGGTTGCGGGCTCGCGAGCAGTACTTC. Its protein is CASSLVVGLRAREQYF. The chain employs TRBV7-6 and TRBJ2-7; D may be TRBD2 (5 bases). The CDR3 is made up of 16 amino acids. The V end was cut by 1 base, the J end by 6 bases, with 19 bases between. Germline loops: CDR1 SGHVS, CDR2 FNYEAQ. The variable domain in full, with the rest retrieved from reference TRBV7-6 and TRBJ2-7, is GAGVSQSPRYKVTKRGQDVALRCDPISGHVSLYWYRQALGQGPEFLTYFNYEAQQDKSGLPNDRFSAERPEGSISTLTIQRTEQRDSAMYRCASSLVVGLRAREQYFGPGTRLTVT.

V usage is TRBV10-1 and J usage is TRBJ2-3, with a possible D match to TRBD2 (6 bases). Trimming cost V 5 bases and J 9 bases, with 18 bases left between them. The germline gives CDR1 WNHNN, CDR2 SYGVQD (reference sequence). The CDR3 has 14 residues. The CDR3 spells CASSQGLPPGTQYF. CDR3 in DNA: TGCGCCAGCAGTCAGGGACTCCCGCCGGGGACGCAGTATTTT.

The table lists this clone with a few counts. The chain carries TRBV15 and TRBJ2-5, with a possible D match to TRBD2 (6 bases). The CDR3 has 13 residues. Germline lookup yields CDR1 LNHNV and CDR2 YYDKDF (reference sequence). V was shortened by 8 bases and J by 1 base, with 11 bases between the two germline ends. In DNA, the CDR3 is TGTGCCACCGATTCCGGGAGCCAAGAGACCCAGTACTTC. It yields the protein CATDSGSQETQYF.

This rearrangement joins TRBV19 to TRBJ1-1; D may be TRBD1 (5 bases). Germline V lookup: CDR1 LNHDA, CDR2 SQIVND (reference sequence). V was pared by 3 bases and J by 1 base, with 6 bases between. This CDR3 has 13 amino acids. CDR3 sequence: CASSMGGNTEAFF. Written as DNA, the CDR3 is TGTGCCAGTAGTATGGGGGGGAACACTGAAGCTTTCTTT.

The genes are TRBV5-1 and TRBJ1-1; D uncertain. The CDR3 loop spans 13 amino acids. Germline V gene lookup returns CDR1 SGHRS and CDR2 YFSETQ. Trimming left V 5 bases short and J 0 bases short, with 8 bases between. The CDR3 nucleotides are TGCGCCAGCAGACGGGAGGTGAACACTGAAGCTTTCTTT. This encodes CASRREVNTEAFF.

J is TRBJ2-3 and V is TRBV5-8; 11 positions match TRBD2. The CDR3 sequence is 18 residues long. The junction had 9 bases not matched to a gene; V was cut back by 0 bases and J by 3 bases. From germline, CDR1 is SGHTS and CDR2 YDEGEE. The CDR3 loop reads CASSLGTSGSGVTDTQYF. Written as DNA, the CDR3 is TGTGCCAGCAGCTTGGGGACTAGCGGGTCAGGGGTGACAGATACGCAGTATTTT.

The rearrangement uses TRBV11-3 and TRBJ2-1; no reliable D call. The ends were cut back, 1 base at V and 9 bases at J, with 10 bases in the middle. Germline loops: CDR1 SGHNT, CDR2 YENEEA. The CDR3 loop spans 13 amino acids. The CDR3 spells CASSLAIAAEQFF. CDR3 nucleotides: TGTGCCAGCAGCTTAGCGATAGCCGCTGAGCAGTTCTTC.

A note on this clone: The germline gene is not matched at one end of the junction; a read error may be the cause. The V call is TRBV7-9, the J call TRBJ2-4; 11 nucleotides match TRBD2. Per the germline V gene, CDR1 is SEHNR and CDR2 is FQNEAQ (reference sequence). CDR3 length equals 18 residues. The CDR3 DNA reads as TGTTCCAGCAGCTTAATAGCGGGGGGGGAACTAGCCAAAAACATTCAGTACTTC. Protein: CSSSLIAGGELAKNIQYF.

The sample holds a few counts of this clone. The chain combines TRBV28 with TRBJ1-5; TRBD1 aligns across 9 bases. The CDR3 contains 13 residues. The germline V gene encodes CDR1 MDHEN and CDR2 SYDVKM. The ends lost 5 bases at V and 8 bases at J; junction bases unmatched: 4. Here the CDR3 DNA reads TGTGCCAGCAGTCGGGACAGGGTAGAGCCCCAGCATTTT. This codes for CASSRDRVEPQHF.

This chain uses TRBV5-5 with TRBJ2-1; D not certain. Germline values: CDR1 SGHKS, CDR2 YYEKEE (reference sequence). The V end lost 1 base, the J end lost 6 bases, and 8 bases lay between the germline ends. The CDR3 is made up of 13 amino acids. For the CDR3, the DNA is TGTGCCAGCAGCTTGCTAGGCGTCAATGAGCAGTTCTTC. Residues: CASSLLGVNEQFF.

This chain joins TRBV25-1 and TRBJ1-1, with 8 bases aligning to TRBD1. Germline V lookup: CDR1 MGHDK, CDR2 SYGVNS. The CDR3 spans 14 residues. The ends lost 4 bases at V and 2 bases at J; junction bases unmatched: 3. CDR3 residues: CASSGDRINTEAFF. As DNA, the CDR3 is TGTGCCAGCAGTGGGGACAGGATTAACACTGAAGCTTTCTTT. Together with reference TRBV25-1 and TRBJ1-1, the CDR3 gives the full variable domain: EADIYQTPRYLVIGTGKKITLECSQTMGHDKMYWYQQDPGMELHLIHYSYGVNSTEKGDLSSESTVSRIRTEHFPLTLESARPSHTSQYLCASSGDRINTEAFFGQGTRLTVV.

This chain joins TRBV9 and TRBJ1-2, with D possibly matching TRBD1 (5 bases). Trimming left V 0 bases short and J 7 bases short, with 16 bases between. The CDR3 totals 15 residues. Germline CDR1 and CDR2: SGDLS and YYNGEE. The CDR3 here is CASSVGGRDSGGYTF. The CDR3 DNA is TGTGCCAGCAGCGTAGGAGGCAGGGATAGTGGTGGCTACACCTTC.

Comments on this clone: The same CDR3 is also encoded by other DNA sequences in this sample. The V and J genes are TRBV5-1 and TRBJ2-3, with TRBD2 identical over 7 bases. The germline V gene encodes CDR1 SGHRS and CDR2 YFSETQ. Trimming took 4 bases from V and 2 from J; bases not matched to a gene: 10. The CDR3 runs to 16 residues. The CDR3 is CASSEGLAVNTDTQYF. In nucleotides, the CDR3 is TGCGCCAGCAGCGAGGGTCTAGCGGTAAACACAGATACGCAGTATTTT.

The V and J genes are TRBV5-1 and TRBJ1-1, with 8 bases that match TRBD1. The CDR3 loop spans 13 amino acids. V lost 1 base, J lost 10 bases, and 6 bases stayed unmatched. CDR1 is SGHRS, CDR2 YFSETQ, per germline. Here the CDR3 DNA reads TGCGCCAGCAGCTTGAGTGGAGGACAGGGAGCTTTCTTT. Translating gives CASSLSGGQGAFF.

The chain employs TRBV2 and TRBJ1-1, with 9 bases lining up with TRBD1. Germline V lookup: CDR1 SNHLY, CDR2 FYNNEI. V shed 6 bases and J 8 bases; nucleotides not matched to a gene: 7. There are 13 residues in the CDR3. In nucleotides, the CDR3 is TGTGCCAGCAGGAGACAGGGGGGGCGGGAAGCTTTCTTT. This codes for CASRRQGGREAFF.

The gene calls are TRBV10-3 and TRBJ1-1; unclear D gene. V shed 6 bases and J shed 3 bases, with 20 bases lying between them. The germline V gene has CDR1 ENHRY and CDR2 SYGVKD. CDR3 length: 16 amino acids. The CDR3 sequence: CAIRGGTGSVDTEAFF. CDR3 bases: TGTGCCATCAGGGGCGGAACGGGATCGGTCGACACTGAAGCTTTCTTT.